Below, 19 T cell receptor beta chains from the same sample are listed, as sequenced in a study of blood T cell repertoires in COVID-19. The data were produced by immunoSEQ multiplex PCR, yet TCRdb's version contains in-frame clones alone and is incomplete. The data show roughly 200,000 clones, around four fifths seen once. Sequencing was done on a sample of peripheral blood. These receptors were collected from a man between 35 and 55 years old with active or convalescent COVID-19.

The CDR3 nucleotides read TGCGCCAGCAGTCAGGGCTATGGCTACACCTTC. This codes for CASSQGYGYTF. The chain has TRBV10-2 and TRBJ1-2; D possibly corresponds to TRBD1 (5 bases). The CDR3 loop spans 11 amino acids. Trimming took off 5 bases at V and 4 bases at J, with 5 bases between the two ends. Germline values: CDR1 WSHSY, CDR2 SAAADI.

The V and J genes are TRBV27 and TRBJ1-2; D unresolved. The CDR3 covers 14 residues. Germline values: CDR1 MNHEY, CDR2 SMNVEV (reference sequence). V was cut by 0 bases and J by 7 bases, with 12 bases left in between. CDR3 DNA sequence: TGTGCCAGCAGTTTATCCCTAGGTTCCGGTGGCTACACCTTC. This sequence encodes CASSLSLGSGGYTF.

The gene calls are TRBV6-6 and TRBJ1-5, with 7 bases identical to TRBD1. The germline V gene encodes CDR1 MNHNY and CDR2 SVGAGI (reference sequence). The CDR3 is 10 amino acids. Trimming cost V 8 bases and J 9 bases; bases outside gene matches: 1. The CDR3 sequence is CASGDRPQHF. Written as DNA, the CDR3 is TGTGCCAGCGGGGACAGGCCCCAGCATTTT.

The CDR3 here is CASSLEVTSGYNEQFF. The CDR3 DNA sequence: TGTGCCAGCAGCTTGGAGGTGACTAGCGGTTACAATGAGCAGTTCTTC. The chain recombines TRBV5-8 with TRBJ2-1, with 9 bases fitting TRBD2. J gave up 4 bases and V 0 bases, and 5 bases lay outside the gene matches. Per germline, CDR1 SGHTS and CDR2 YDEGEE. The CDR3 totals 16 residues.

This clone has a handful of counts. The chain employs TRBV7-9 and TRBJ1-5; TRBD1 matches at 8 bases. Trimming cost V 5 bases and J 3 bases; bases outside gene matches: 6. Germline CDR1 is SEHNR and CDR2 is FQNEAQ (reference sequence). The CDR3 is 15 residues long. This chain's CDR3 is CASSKTGALNQPQHF. The CDR3 DNA is TGTGCCAGCAGCAAGACAGGGGCCCTCAATCAGCCCCAGCATTTT.

A few counts support this clone. The CDR3: CSVGGLGQSVNYGYTF. CDR3 DNA sequence: TGCAGCGTTGGGGGTCTTGGACAGAGTGTTAACTATGGCTACACCTTC. V gene TRBV29-1 combines with J gene TRBJ1-2, with a possible D match to TRBD1 (6 bases). Trimming took off 4 bases at V and 1 base at J, with 19 bases between the two ends. Looked up from germline, CDR1 is SQVTM and CDR2 is ANQGSEA. CDR3 size: 16 residues.

The genes are TRBV30 and TRBJ2-7; a weak D match, TRBD1 (7 bases). Germline V CDR1 and CDR2: GTSNPN, SVGIG (reference sequence). Trimming stripped 4 bases from V and 2 bases from J, with 15 bases between. The CDR3 length is 14 residues. In DNA form, the CDR3 reads TGTGCCTGGACCGGAGCAGGGGGGCCCTACGAGCAGTACTTC. Its protein product is CAWTGAGGPYEQYF.

The rearrangement links TRBV30 to TRBJ1-5; 8 nucleotides align to TRBD1. This CDR3 contains 15 residues. Germline CDR1 is GTSNPN and CDR2 is SVGIG (reference sequence). Unmatched junction bases numbered 7, after V lost 2 bases and J lost 4 bases. The CDR3 nucleotides are TGTGCCTGGAGTAAAGGACAGGGCCAAAATCAGCCCCAGCATTTT. Translating gives CAWSKGQGQNQPQHF.

This chain links TRBV18 with TRBJ1-4, with D tentatively TRBD1 (5 bases). Germline V lookup: CDR1 KGHSH, CDR2 LQKENI. The V end was cut by 3 bases, the J end by 8 bases, with 10 bases between. There are 13 residues in the CDR3. The CDR3 region is CASSPAAGEKLFF. The CDR3 region has the DNA TGTGCCAGCTCACCGGCCGCAGGGGAAAAACTGTTTTTT.

The chain carries TRBV5-1 and TRBJ2-5, with TRBD2 as a possible D gene (5 bases). Trimming pared 4 bases from V and 0 bases from J, leaving 7 bases between. The CDR3 covers 13 residues. CDR1 SGHRS and CDR2 YFSETQ come from the germline V gene. CDR3 nucleotide sequence: TGCGCCAGCAGCGGGGAGTACCAAGAGACCCAGTACTTC. This encodes CASSGEYQETQYF.

This sequence joins TRBV29-1 and TRBJ2-2; no clear D. CDR1 and CDR2 (germline): SQVTM, ANQGSEA. The V end lost 4 bases, the J end lost 3 bases, and 3 bases lay between the germline ends. The CDR3 is made up of 11 amino acids. The CDR3, as DNA: TGCAGCGTTGCAGACACCGGGGAGCTGTTTTTT. Protein: CSVADTGELFF.

This chain connects TRBV4-1 to TRBJ1-2, with 7 positions matching TRBD1. Germline values: CDR1 MGHRA, CDR2 YSYEKL. CDR3 length equals 15 residues. The J segment lost 8 bases and the V segment lost 0 bases, leaving 9 bases of the junction unmatched. DNA for the CDR3: TGCGCCAGCAGCCAAGATAGGGGCCAGGGGGAAGGCTACACCTTC. This translates into CASSQDRGQGEGYTF.

This rearrangement joins TRBV5-1 to TRBJ1-1, with D possibly being TRBD1 (5 bases). The CDR3 consists of 14 residues. Deletions cut 4 bases from V and 0 bases from J, with 10 bases between. CDR1 is SGHRS, CDR2 YFSETQ, per germline. CDR3 nucleotides: TGCGCCAGCAGCCCTGGGACTTTGAACACTGAAGCTTTCTTT. Its protein product is CASSPGTLNTEAFF.

The chain recombines TRBV30 with TRBJ1-1, with D perhaps matching TRBD1 (5 bases). There are 14 residues in the CDR3. V lost 2 bases and J 1 base, leaving 11 bases between the germline ends. Germline V gene sequence: CDR1 GTSNPN, CDR2 SVGIG (reference sequence). The chain's CDR3 is CAWSLGVQNTEAFF. In nucleotides, the CDR3 is TGTGCCTGGAGTCTAGGGGTACAGAACACTGAAGCTTTCTTT.

The V gene is TRBV9, the J gene TRBJ2-7; perhaps TRBD1 as D (6 bases). From germline, CDR1 is SGDLS and CDR2 YYNGEE. Deletions cut 1 base from V and 0 bases from J, with 11 bases between. The CDR3 contains 15 residues. The CDR3 region is CASSVSTGISYEQYF. The CDR3 coding sequence is TGTGCCAGCAGCGTATCAACAGGGATCTCCTACGAGCAGTACTTC.

The chain is built from TRBV7-6 and TRBJ1-1; the match to TRBD1 covers 11 bases. Unmatched junction bases numbered 20, after V lost 4 bases and J lost 4 bases. This CDR3 has 20 amino acids. Germline V gene data show CDR1 as SGHVS and CDR2 as FNYEAQ. Here the CDR3 DNA reads TGTGCCAGCAGCTCAGGAATAGGGACAGGGGGTATCGGTGGTGGCACTGAAGCTTTCTTT. It translates to CASSSGIGTGGIGGGTEAFF.

This clone was recorded a few times. The chain uses TRBV30 and TRBJ1-1; 8 bases agree with TRBD1. The CDR3 loop spans 15 amino acids. Unmatched junction bases numbered 6, after V lost 2 bases and J lost 1 base. Germline CDR1 and CDR2: GTSNPN and SVGIG (reference sequence). The DNA of the CDR3 is TGTGCCTGGAGTCGAGTTCAGGGGGCGAACACTGAAGCTTTCTTT. Encoded protein: CAWSRVQGANTEAFF.

The rearrangement joins TRBV3-1 (or the pseudogene TRBV3-2) to TRBJ1-6; TRBD1 matches 8 bases. V shed 0 bases, J shed 10 bases, and the junction held 8 bases outside the gene matches. The CDR3 contains 16 residues. The V gene's germline CDR1 is LGHDT and CDR2 YNNKEL (reference sequence). CDR3 sequence reads: CASSQDSGTGFSPLHF. CDR3 bases: TGTGCCAGCAGCCAAGATAGTGGGACAGGATTCTCACCCCTCCACTTT.

J is TRBJ1-5 and V is TRBV18; D gene uncertain. The V gene's germline CDR1 is KGHSH and CDR2 LQKENI. Trimming stripped 2 bases from V and 5 bases from J, with 7 bases between. The CDR3 runs to 13 residues. The CDR3 region is CASSPNPDQPQHF. The CDR3 DNA reads TGTGCCAGCTCACCAAATCCCGATCAGCCCCAGCATTTT.